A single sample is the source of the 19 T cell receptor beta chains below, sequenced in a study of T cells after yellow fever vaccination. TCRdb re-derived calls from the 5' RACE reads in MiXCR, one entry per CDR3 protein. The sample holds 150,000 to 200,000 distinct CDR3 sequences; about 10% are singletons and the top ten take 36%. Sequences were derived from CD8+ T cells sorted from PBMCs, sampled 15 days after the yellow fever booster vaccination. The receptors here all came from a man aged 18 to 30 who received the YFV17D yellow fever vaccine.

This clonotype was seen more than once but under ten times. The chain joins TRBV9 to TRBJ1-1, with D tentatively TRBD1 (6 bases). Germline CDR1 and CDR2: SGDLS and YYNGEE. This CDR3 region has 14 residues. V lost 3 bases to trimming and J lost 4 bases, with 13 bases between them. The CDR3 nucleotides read TGTGCCAGCAGCGACGGACAGTTGGGCACTGAAGCTTTCTTT. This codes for CASSDGQLGTEAFF.

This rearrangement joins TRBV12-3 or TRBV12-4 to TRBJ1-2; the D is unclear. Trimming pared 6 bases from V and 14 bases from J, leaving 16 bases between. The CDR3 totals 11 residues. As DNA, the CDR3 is TGTGCCAGCAGCCTAGGACCCCCGAGGACCTTC. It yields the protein CASSLGPPRTF.

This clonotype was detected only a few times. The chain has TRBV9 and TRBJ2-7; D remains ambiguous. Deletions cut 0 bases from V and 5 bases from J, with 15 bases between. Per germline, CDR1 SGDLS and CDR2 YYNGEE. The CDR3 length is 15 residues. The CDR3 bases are TGTGCCAGCAGCGTAGCGTCTGGACCGGCCCACGAGCAGTACTTC. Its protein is CASSVASGPAHEQYF.

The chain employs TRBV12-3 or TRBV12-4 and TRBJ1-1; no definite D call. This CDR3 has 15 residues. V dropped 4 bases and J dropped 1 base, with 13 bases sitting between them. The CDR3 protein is CASSSERDPNTEAFF. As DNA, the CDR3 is TGTGCCAGCAGTTCAGAAAGGGATCCGAACACTGAAGCTTTCTTT.

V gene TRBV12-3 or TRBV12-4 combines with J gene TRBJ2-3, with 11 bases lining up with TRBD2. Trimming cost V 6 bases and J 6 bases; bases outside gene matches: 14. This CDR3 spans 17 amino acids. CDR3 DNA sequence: TGTGCCAGCAGACCCATAACTAGCGGGGGACTCTCGGATACGCAGTATTTT. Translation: CASRPITSGGLSDTQYF.

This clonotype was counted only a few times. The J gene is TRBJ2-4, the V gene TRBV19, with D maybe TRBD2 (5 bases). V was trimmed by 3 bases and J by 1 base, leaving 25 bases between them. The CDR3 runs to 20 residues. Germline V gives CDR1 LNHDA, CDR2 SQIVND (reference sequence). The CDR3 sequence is CASSIGVREGGGPAKNIQYF. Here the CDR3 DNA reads TGTGCCAGTAGTATCGGGGTTCGAGAGGGTGGTGGGCCGGCCAAAAACATTCAGTACTTC.

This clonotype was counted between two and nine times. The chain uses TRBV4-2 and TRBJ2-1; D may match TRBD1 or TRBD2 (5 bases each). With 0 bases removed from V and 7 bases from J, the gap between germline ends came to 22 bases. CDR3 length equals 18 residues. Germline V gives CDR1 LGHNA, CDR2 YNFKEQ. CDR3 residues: CASSQDPGAAFLDNEQFF. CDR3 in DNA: TGTGCCAGCAGCCAAGACCCCGGGGCCGCGTTCCTTGATAATGAGCAGTTCTTC.

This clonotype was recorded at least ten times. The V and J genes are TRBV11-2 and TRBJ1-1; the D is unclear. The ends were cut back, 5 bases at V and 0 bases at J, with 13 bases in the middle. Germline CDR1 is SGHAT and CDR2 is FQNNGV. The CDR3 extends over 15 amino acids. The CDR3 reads CASSHGGRVNTEAFF. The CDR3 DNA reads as TGTGCCAGCAGCCACGGTGGGCGAGTGAACACTGAAGCTTTCTTT. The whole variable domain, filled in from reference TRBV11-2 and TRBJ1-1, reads EAGVAQSPRYKIIEKRQSVAFWCNPISGHATLYWYQQILGQGPKLLIQFQNNGVVDDSQLPKDRFSAERLKGVDSTLKIQPAKLEDSAVYLCASSHGGRVNTEAFFGQGTRLTVV.

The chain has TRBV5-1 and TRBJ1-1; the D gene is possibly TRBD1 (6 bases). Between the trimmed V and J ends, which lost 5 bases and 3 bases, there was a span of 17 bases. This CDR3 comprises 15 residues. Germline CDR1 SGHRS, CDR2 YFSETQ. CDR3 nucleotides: TGCGCCAGCAGAAGGAACAGGGAAGGGGACACTGAAGCTTTCTTT. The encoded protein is CASRRNREGDTEAFF.

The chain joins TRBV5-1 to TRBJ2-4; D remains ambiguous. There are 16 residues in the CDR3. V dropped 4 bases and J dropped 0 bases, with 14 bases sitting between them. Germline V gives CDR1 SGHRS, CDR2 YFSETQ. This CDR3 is CASSPPISVAKNIQYF. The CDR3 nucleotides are TGCGCCAGCAGCCCCCCCATCTCGGTAGCCAAAAACATTCAGTACTTC.

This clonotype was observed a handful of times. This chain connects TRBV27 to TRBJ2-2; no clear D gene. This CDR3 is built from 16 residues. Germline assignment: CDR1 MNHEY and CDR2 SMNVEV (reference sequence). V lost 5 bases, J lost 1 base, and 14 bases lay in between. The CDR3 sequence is CASSPRRQLNTGELFF. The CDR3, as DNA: TGTGCCAGCAGTCCCCGGCGCCAGCTGAACACCGGGGAGCTGTTTTTT.

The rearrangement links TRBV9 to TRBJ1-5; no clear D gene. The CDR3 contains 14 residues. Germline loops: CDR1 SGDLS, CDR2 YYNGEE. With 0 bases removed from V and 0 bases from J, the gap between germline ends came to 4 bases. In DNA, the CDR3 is TGTGCCAGCAGCGTAGGCGGTAGCAATCAGCCCCAGCATTTT. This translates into CASSVGGSNQPQHF.

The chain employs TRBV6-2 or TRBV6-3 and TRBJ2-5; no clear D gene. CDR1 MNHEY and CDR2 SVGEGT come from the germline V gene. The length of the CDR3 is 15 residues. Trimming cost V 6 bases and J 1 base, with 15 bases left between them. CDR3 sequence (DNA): TGTGCCAGCAGATCCCTTGACCGGACCCAAGAGACCCAGTACTTC. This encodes CASRSLDRTQETQYF.

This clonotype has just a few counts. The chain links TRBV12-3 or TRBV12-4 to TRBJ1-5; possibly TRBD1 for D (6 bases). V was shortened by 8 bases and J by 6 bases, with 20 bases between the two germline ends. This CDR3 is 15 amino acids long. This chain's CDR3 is CASQRMGADGQPQHF. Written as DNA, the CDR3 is TGTGCCAGCCAACGAATGGGGGCGGACGGTCAGCCCCAGCATTTT.

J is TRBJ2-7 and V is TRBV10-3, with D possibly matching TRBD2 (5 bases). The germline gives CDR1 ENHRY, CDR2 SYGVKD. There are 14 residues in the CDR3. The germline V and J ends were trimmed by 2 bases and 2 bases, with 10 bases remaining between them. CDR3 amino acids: CAISEAEDPYEQYF. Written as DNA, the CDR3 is TGTGCCATCAGTGAGGCGGAGGACCCCTACGAGCAGTACTTC.

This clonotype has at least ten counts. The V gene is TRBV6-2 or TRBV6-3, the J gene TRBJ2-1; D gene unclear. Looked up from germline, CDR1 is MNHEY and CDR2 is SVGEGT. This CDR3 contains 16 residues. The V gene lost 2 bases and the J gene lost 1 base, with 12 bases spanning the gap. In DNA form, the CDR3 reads TGTGCCAGCAGTTACCGGATGGATAAGTCCTACAATGAGCAGTTCTTC. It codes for CASSYRMDKSYNEQFF.

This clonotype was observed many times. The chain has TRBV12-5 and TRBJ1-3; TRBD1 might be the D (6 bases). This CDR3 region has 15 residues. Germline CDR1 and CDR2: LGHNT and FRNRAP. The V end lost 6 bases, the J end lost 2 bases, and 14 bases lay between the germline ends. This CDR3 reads CASGSIGGTGNTIYF. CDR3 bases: TGTGCTAGTGGCTCGATAGGGGGAACTGGAAACACCATATATTTT. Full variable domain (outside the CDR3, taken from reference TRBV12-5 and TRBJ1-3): DARVTQTPRHKVTEMGQEVTMRCQPILGHNTVFWYRQTMMQGLELLAYFRNRAPLDDSGMPKDRFSAEMPDATLATLKIQPSEPRDSAVYFCASGSIGGTGNTIYFGEGSWLTVV.

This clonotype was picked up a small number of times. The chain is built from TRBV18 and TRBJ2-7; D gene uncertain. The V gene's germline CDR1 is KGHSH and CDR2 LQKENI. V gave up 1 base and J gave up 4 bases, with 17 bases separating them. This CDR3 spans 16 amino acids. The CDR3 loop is CASSPLVASVIYEQYV. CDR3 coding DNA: TGTGCCAGCTCACCACTGGTCGCGTCGGTAATTTACGAGCAGTACGTC.

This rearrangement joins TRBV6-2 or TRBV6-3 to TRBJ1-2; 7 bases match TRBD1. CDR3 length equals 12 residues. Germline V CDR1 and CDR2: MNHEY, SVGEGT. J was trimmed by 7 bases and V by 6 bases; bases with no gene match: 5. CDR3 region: CASRTTGTGYTF. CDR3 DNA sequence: TGTGCCAGCAGGACGACAGGGACTGGCTACACCTTC.